Listed here are 9 T cell receptor beta chains from one sample, sequenced in a study of blood T cell repertoires in COVID-19. Only in-frame clones appear in the TCRdb table, and some are missing; sequencing was by immunoSEQ multiplex PCR. The table lists about 190,000 clones, roughly 89% of them singletons, with around 0.63% in the top ten. The specimen sequenced was peripheral blood. The origin of the receptors is a man aged 45-65 years with acute or convalescent COVID-19.

The V and J genes are TRBV27 and TRBJ2-2; 12 bases line up with TRBD2. This CDR3 contains 17 residues. The trim removed 5 bases at V and 3 bases at J, leaving 7 bases unmatched. CDR1 is MNHEY and CDR2 is SMNVEV in the germline V gene (reference sequence). The CDR3 sequence: CASSPLPSGGDTGELFF. DNA for the CDR3: TGTGCCAGCAGTCCCCTCCCTAGCGGGGGGGACACCGGGGAGCTGTTTTTT.

The chain couples TRBV9 to TRBJ2-2; tentative D call: TRBD1 (6 bases). This CDR3 is 15 amino acids long. CDR1 and CDR2 (germline): SGDLS, YYNGEE. Trimming left V 4 bases short and J 1 base short, with 11 bases between. CDR3 coding DNA: TGTGCCAGCAGCCCTTGGACAGAGAACACCGGGGAGCTGTTTTTT. Encoded protein: CASSPWTENTGELFF. The full variable domain, in which reference TRBV9 and TRBJ2-2 provide the parts outside the CDR3, is DSGVTQTPKHLITATGQRVTLRCSPRSGDLSVYWYQQSLDQGLQFLIQYYNGEERAKGNILERFSAQQFPDLHSELNLSSLELGDSALYFCASSPWTENTGELFFGEGSRLTVL.

This clone appeared a few times. The gene calls are TRBV28 and TRBJ2-2, with D maybe TRBD2 (5 bases). There are 14 residues in the CDR3. CDR1 MDHEN and CDR2 SYDVKM come from the germline V gene. Trimming removed 4 bases at V and 4 bases at J, with 10 bases between. CDR3 in DNA: TGTGCCAGCAGTTGGATTAGCGTCACCGGGGAGCTGTTTTTT. Amino acids: CASSWISVTGELFF.

J is TRBJ1-2 and V is TRBV9, with 8 bases that match TRBD1. The V and J ends lost 3 bases and 7 bases, in that order; junction bases with no gene match: 8. The germline CDR1 and CDR2 sequences are SGDLS and YYNGEE. CDR3 length equals 14 residues. Here the CDR3 DNA reads TGTGCCAGCAGCGGTCAGGGGGCATTCGGTGGCTACACCTTC. This sequence encodes CASSGQGAFGGYTF.

The chain recombines TRBV7-8 with TRBJ2-2; the D gene is possibly TRBD1 (5 bases). Trimming took 5 bases from V and 0 from J, leaving 13 bases between them. This CDR3 region has 16 residues. Germline V gene lookup returns CDR1 SGHVS and CDR2 FQNEAQ. CDR3 loop: CASSRFWTPNTGELFF. For the CDR3, the DNA is TGTGCCAGCAGCCGTTTCTGGACACCGAACACCGGGGAGCTGTTTTTT.

V is TRBV28 and J is TRBJ1-1; tentatively, D is TRBD1 (6 bases). In germline, CDR1 is MDHEN, CDR2 SYDVKM. The CDR3 is made up of 14 amino acids. V lost 4 bases and J lost 1, with 10 bases in between. The CDR3 here is CASSWGRGNTEAFF. The DNA for the CDR3 is TGTGCCAGCAGTTGGGGCAGGGGGAACACTGAAGCTTTCTTT.

This clone came up a few times. The V call is TRBV28, the J call TRBJ1-6; D not resolved. Looked up from germline, CDR1 is MDHEN and CDR2 is SYDVKM. The CDR3 is 15 residues long. Trimming removed 6 bases at V and 7 bases at J, with 16 bases between. CDR3 in amino acids: CASRPGRGGNSPLHF. In DNA, the CDR3 is TGTGCCAGCAGGCCCGGACGGGGTGGGAATTCACCCCTCCACTTT.

The chain links TRBV5-1 to TRBJ1-3, with TRBD1 matching 11 bases. V was clipped by 0 bases and J by 3 bases; unmatched bases: 5. The CDR3 consists of 17 residues. The germline gives CDR1 SGHRS, CDR2 YFSETQ. The CDR3: CASSLGTGGPYGNTIYF. The DNA of the CDR3 is TGCGCCAGCAGCTTGGGGACAGGGGGCCCCTATGGAAACACCATATATTTT.

This chain uses TRBV2 with TRBJ1-4; 11 bases are shared with TRBD1. Trimming removed 5 bases from V and 10 bases from J; junction bases left unmatched: 6. Germline V lookup: CDR1 SNHLY, CDR2 FYNNEI. This CDR3 region has 14 residues. The CDR3 loop reads CASSYLGQGGKLFF. Written as DNA, the CDR3 is TGTGCCAGCAGTTATCTGGGACAGGGGGGAAAACTGTTTTTT.